This T cell receptor (beta chain) appears in the sequencing data of a study of blood T cell repertoires in COVID-19. Adults between roughly 18 and 90 years of age took part from about two dozen US areas. Clinical history as reported by participants underpinned cohort assignment. Generated by immunoSEQ multiplex PCR, the TCRdb table keeps only in-frame clones and is missing some. This table holds 210,000 or so clones, 84% found once. Germline CDR1 reads LGHDT; CDR2 reads YNNKEL (reference sequence). Unmatched junction bases numbered 3, after V lost 4 bases and J lost 0 bases. The CDR3 loop spans 14 amino acids.

The source material was PBMCs or T cells enriched from blood (not recorded which). The TCR originated in a man aged 55 to 70 who had recovered from COVID-19. The chain joins TRBV3-1 (or the pseudogene TRBV3-2) to TRBJ2-7, with 7 bases fitting TRBD2. The CDR3 loop is CASSLGLHSYEQYF. CDR3 coding DNA: TGTGCCAGCAGCCTGGGACTACACTCCTACGAGCAGTACTTC.